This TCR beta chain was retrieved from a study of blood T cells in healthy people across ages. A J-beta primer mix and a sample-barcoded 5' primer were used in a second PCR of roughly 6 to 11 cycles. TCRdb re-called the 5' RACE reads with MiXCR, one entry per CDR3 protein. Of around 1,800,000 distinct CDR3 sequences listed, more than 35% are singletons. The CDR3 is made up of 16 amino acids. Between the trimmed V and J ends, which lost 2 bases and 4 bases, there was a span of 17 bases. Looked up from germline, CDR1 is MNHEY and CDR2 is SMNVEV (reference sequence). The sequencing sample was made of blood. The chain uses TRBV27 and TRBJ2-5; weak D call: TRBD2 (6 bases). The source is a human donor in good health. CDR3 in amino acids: CASSLAGRQVGETQYF. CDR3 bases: TGTGCCAGCAGTTTAGCGGGGAGGCAAGTCGGAGAGACCCAGTACTTC.